The 20 T cell receptor beta chains reported below all come from one sample, sequenced in a study of regulatory T cells. The primer mix had 52 TRBV and 13 TRBJ primers. Sequencing was performed with immunoSEQ multiplex PCR; in TCRdb, only in-frame clones are kept and a portion is missing. The data show just over 20,000 clones, with roughly 93% seen just once and around 3.4% held by the top ten. What was sequenced was CD8+ T cells sorted from blood. These receptors all stem from a child aged 2-15 years with CD3G deficiency.

As to this clone: Other DNA sequences within the sample encode an identical CDR3. This chain joins TRBV28 and TRBJ2-7; D is unresolved. Germline CDR1 and CDR2: MDHEN and SYDVKM. The length of the CDR3 is 11 residues. Deletions cut 4 bases from V and 3 bases from J, with 4 bases between. CDR3 DNA: TGTGCCAGCAGTTCGGACTACGAGCAGTACTTC. The encoded protein is CASSSDYEQYF.

The rearrangement uses TRBV21-1 and TRBJ2-3; the table's D call TRBD1 went unverified against the DNA. TRBV21-1 is classified as a pseudogene. The CDR3 runs 16 residues. The CDR3 DNA reads TGTGCCAGCAGCAAAACAAGGGGGAAGGGAGCAGATACGCAGTATTTT. This translates into CASSKTRGKGADTQYF.

The chain uses TRBV28 and TRBJ2-2, with a tentative D call TRBD2 (6 bases). Germline V gene sequence: CDR1 MDHEN, CDR2 SYDVKM. The CDR3 runs 15 residues. V was clipped by 6 bases and J by 4 bases, with 15 bases between them. CDR3 coding DNA: TGTGCCAGCAGCCCTGGGACTGAGGGCACCGGGGAGCTGTTTTTT. Amino acids: CASSPGTEGTGELFF.

The count of this clone is one. The gene calls are TRBV28 and TRBJ2-1; 10 positions match TRBD2. After removal of 5 bases from V and 3 bases from J, the junction contained 13 bases not matched to a gene. Germline-derived CDR1 and CDR2 are MDHEN and SYDVKM. This CDR3 has 18 residues. The chain's CDR3 is CASSHPTRSGRSYNEQFF. CDR3 nucleotide sequence: TGTGCCAGCAGTCACCCCACCCGTAGCGGGAGGAGCTACAATGAGCAGTTCTTC.

The rearrangement uses TRBV27 and TRBJ2-1; TRBD2 matches at 9 bases. The CDR3 length is 17 residues. Trimming removed 5 bases from V and 8 bases from J; junction bases left unmatched: 16. In germline, CDR1 is MNHEY, CDR2 SMNVEV (reference sequence). DNA for the CDR3: TGTGCCAGCAGTCCCGTCCCCCTAGCGGGACTTCACCATGAGCAGTTCTTC. Translation: CASSPVPLAGLHHEQFF.

The chain links TRBV28 to TRBJ1-1, with D possibly TRBD1 on 6 matching bases. Per germline, CDR1 MDHEN and CDR2 SYDVKM. Trimming shortened V by 8 bases and J by 6 bases, and 19 bases separated the two germline ends. The length of the CDR3 is 14 residues. Here the CDR3 DNA reads TGTGCCAGCGCACAGGGCCGGGGAGAGCCTGAAGCTTTCTTT. Translation gives CASAQGRGEPEAFF.

As regards this clone: This same CDR3 is encoded by further DNA sequences in the sample. The CDR3 loop is CASGVGMRAFF. DNA of the CDR3: TGTGCCAGCGGGGTCGGGATGAGGGCTTTCTTT. The V gene is TRBV6-1, the J gene TRBJ1-1, with D unclear. The germline gives CDR1 MNHNS, CDR2 SASEGT. Trimming shortened V by 8 bases and J by 11 bases, and 15 bases separated the two germline ends. This CDR3 spans 11 amino acids.

The CDR3 sequence: CASSPGTSGYSTDTQYF. CDR3 nucleotides: TGTGCCAGCAGCCCGGGGACTAGCGGGTACAGCACAGATACGCAGTATTTT. The chain couples TRBV7-9 to TRBJ2-3; 12 bases match TRBD2. V lost 5 bases, J lost 0 bases, and 6 bases stayed unmatched. Germline V gene lookup returns CDR1 SEHNR and CDR2 FQNEAQ (reference sequence). The CDR3 consists of 17 residues.

The chain's CDR3 is CASSPPGPNNEQFF. The CDR3 DNA sequence: TGTGCCAGCAGCCCCCCGGGACCTAACAATGAGCAGTTCTTC. The chain recombines TRBV28 with TRBJ2-1; the D call may be TRBD1 or TRBD2 (5 bases each). The CDR3 consists of 14 residues. Per germline, CDR1 MDHEN and CDR2 SYDVKM. The V end was cut by 6 bases, the J end by 5 bases, with 14 bases between.

This chain joins TRBV28 and TRBJ1-5; D is unclear. The V gene lost 3 bases and the J gene lost 7 bases, with 16 bases spanning the gap. This CDR3 region has 15 residues. Germline CDR1 reads MDHEN; CDR2 reads SYDVKM. The CDR3 DNA sequence: TGTGCCAGCAGTTTTCGTGGGCTGGGAGGACAGCCCCAGCATTTT. It is translated as CASSFRGLGGQPQHF.

The chain combines TRBV28 with TRBJ2-7; possible D gene TRBD2, 5 bases. V dropped 3 bases and J dropped 4 bases, with 7 bases sitting between them. The CDR3 runs 12 residues. Germline V gene lookup returns CDR1 MDHEN and CDR2 SYDVKM. CDR3 nucleotides: TGTGCCAGCAGTTTCTCGGGGTACGAGCAGTACTTC. This sequence encodes CASSFSGYEQYF.

The J gene is TRBJ2-4, the V gene TRBV19; TRBD1 matches 7 bases. The J segment lost 4 bases and the V segment lost 5 bases, leaving 11 bases of the junction unmatched. This CDR3 comprises 16 residues. Germline V gene sequence: CDR1 LNHDA, CDR2 SQIVND (reference sequence). CDR3 DNA sequence: TGTGCCAGTAGTGGACTTGGGGCAGGGGGAAAAAACATTCAGTACTTC. It is translated as CASSGLGAGGKNIQYF.

The CDR3: CASSLGETYNEQFF. As DNA, the CDR3 is TGTGCCAGCAGTTTGGGCGAAACATACAATGAGCAGTTCTTC. The J gene is TRBJ2-1, the V gene TRBV28; D is unclear. V lost 3 bases, J lost 4 bases, and 10 bases lay in between. Germline CDR1 reads MDHEN; CDR2 reads SYDVKM. The CDR3 is made up of 14 amino acids. The full variable domain, rest sourced from reference TRBV28 and TRBJ2-1, is DVKVTQSSRYLVKRTGEKVFLECVQDMDHENMFWYRQDPGLGLRLIYFSYDVKMKEKGDIPEGYSVSREKKERFSLILESASTNQTSMYLCASSLGETYNEQFFGPGTRLTVL.

The J gene is TRBJ2-2, the V gene TRBV19; D is unresolved. CDR3 length: 14 amino acids. V dropped 8 bases and J dropped 0 bases, with 10 bases sitting between them. CDR1 and CDR2 (germline): LNHDA, SQIVND (reference sequence). The CDR3 spells CASSLDANTGELFF. The CDR3 DNA reads TGTGCCAGTTCCTTGGACGCGAACACCGGGGAGCTGTTTTTT.

A single count supports this clone. The CDR3 is CASSYADAYEQYF. The CDR3 bases are TGTGCCAGCAGTTACGCTGACGCCTACGAGCAGTACTTC. This chain uses TRBV6-6 with TRBJ2-7; no definite D call. V lost 2 bases to trimming and J lost 2 bases, with 7 bases between them. CDR1 MNHNY and CDR2 SVGAGI come from the germline V gene (reference sequence). This CDR3 has 13 amino acids.

The chain combines TRBV9 with TRBJ2-3; 12 bases agree with TRBD2. The germline V gene has CDR1 SGDLS and CDR2 YYNGEE. V lost 0 bases and J lost 6; bases outside the gene matches: 2. The CDR3 consists of 15 residues. The CDR3: CASSVGTSGVDTQYF. CDR3 coding DNA: TGTGCCAGCAGCGTAGGGACTAGCGGGGTCGATACGCAGTATTTT.

The genes are TRBV6-1 and TRBJ2-1, with 11 bases matching TRBD2. Trimming took 5 bases from V and 7 from J; bases not matched to a gene: 4. The CDR3 spans 14 residues. Germline V gene sequence: CDR1 MNHNS, CDR2 SASEGT. The CDR3 sequence is CASSMLAGGNEQFF. The CDR3 DNA follows: TGTGCCAGCAGTATGCTAGCGGGGGGAAATGAGCAGTTCTTC.

The V call is TRBV4-1, the J call TRBJ2-3; possible D gene TRBD1, 5 bases. CDR3 length: 16 amino acids. Germline V CDR1 and CDR2: MGHRA, YSYEKL. V gave up 1 base and J gave up 2 bases, with 13 bases separating them. The CDR3 nucleotides read TGCGCCAGCAGCCAAGGGTCGGCAGGGCCCACAGATACGCAGTATTTT. Its protein is CASSQGSAGPTDTQYF.

This chain uses TRBV6-1 with TRBJ2-5; D gene uncertain. V lost 4 bases, J lost 11 bases, and 14 bases lay in between. This CDR3 has 12 amino acids. CDR1 is MNHNS, CDR2 SASEGT, per germline. The CDR3 spells CASSGPFKEQYF. CDR3 nucleotide sequence: TGTGCCAGCAGTGGACCATTCAAGGAGCAGTACTTC.

The chain uses TRBV7-8 and TRBJ2-1; D call uncertain. Germline assignment: CDR1 SGHVS and CDR2 FQNEAQ. Trimming removed 0 bases at V and 7 bases at J, with 7 bases between. This CDR3 region has 13 residues. CDR3 sequence reads: CASSLAGLNEQFF. The DNA for the CDR3 is TGTGCCAGCAGCTTAGCAGGGCTTAATGAGCAGTTCTTC.